A single sample gave rise to the 2 T cell receptor beta chains below, sequenced in a study of shared clonotypes between healthy human individuals. Assay: immunoSEQ multiplex PCR; the TCRdb copy retains only in-frame clones and omits some. The sample carries around 700,000 clones, around 72% recorded once. The sequenced sample was memory CD4+ T cells sorted from blood. Subset specified: CD45RA-negative fraction. Source of these receptors: a woman in her 30s in good health.

This chain connects TRBV2 to TRBJ2-7; 7 bases are shared with TRBD2. The germline V gene encodes CDR1 SNHLY and CDR2 FYNNEI. V lost 6 bases and J lost 2; bases outside the gene matches: 7. The CDR3 is made up of 14 amino acids. CDR3 sequence reads: CASSSASGTYEQYF. Here the CDR3 DNA reads TGTGCCAGCAGCTCGGCTAGCGGTACCTACGAGCAGTACTTC.

Comments on this clone: Other DNA sequences in the sample encode the same CDR3. The rearrangement uses TRBV19 and TRBJ1-3, with a tentative D call TRBD1 (5 bases). V dropped 7 bases and J dropped 0 bases, with 10 bases sitting between them. From germline, CDR1 is LNHDA and CDR2 SQIVND (reference sequence). The CDR3 runs to 14 residues. Written as DNA, the CDR3 is TGTGCCAGTACTAGGGGCGCCTCTGGAAACACCATATATTTT. Amino acid sequence: CASTRGASGNTIYF. The variable domain in full, with the rest retrieved from reference TRBV19 and TRBJ1-3, is DGGITQSPKYLFRKEGQNVTLSCEQNLNHDAMYWYRQDPGQGLRLIYYSQIVNDFQKGDIAEGYSVSREKKESFPLTVTSAQKNPTAFYLCASTRGASGNTIYFGEGSWLTVV.